This is a list of T cell receptor beta chains from one sample in a study of cytomegalovirus exposure and HLA in healthy donors. Sequenced by immunoSEQ multiplex PCR; TCRdb stores in-frame clones only, minus some. In the table there are 43,000 or so clones, around 65% of which are singletons. The sequenced material came from PBMCs. These receptors all stem from a human donor in good health. Each CDR3 is given with its conserved first and last residue. Each record gives: CDR3 DNA, CDR3 protein, clone size, V gene, J gene, D gene. The D gene is left open where the match is weak. Some rows mark clone size as missing; the rest say once, few, many or name a class of expanded clone.

DNA: TGCGCCAGCAGCTTGGACGGTCCCTACGAGCAGTACTTC
CDR3: CASSLDGPYEQYF
size: -
V: TRBV5-1
J: TRBJ2-7
D: -

DNA: TGTGCCAGCAGTTGGACCATAACAGGGAGAGGAACCTACGAGCAGTACTTC
CDR3: CASSWTITGRGTYEQYF
size: -
V: TRBV28
J: TRBJ2-7
D: -

DNA: TGTGCCAGCAGCTTAGAACAGACAGATACGCAGTATTTT
CDR3: CASSLEQTDTQYF
size: -
V: TRBV7-2
J: TRBJ2-3
D: -

DNA: TGCGCCAGCAGCCAAGTTTGGGAGGGTCAGCCCCAGCATTTT
CDR3: CASSQVWEGQPQHF
size: -
V: TRBV4-1
J: TRBJ1-5
D: -

DNA: TGTGCCAGCAGTGAATACGGACAGGCTGGAAACACCATATATTTT
CDR3: CASSEYGQAGNTIYF
size: -
V: TRBV25-1
J: TRBJ1-3
D: TRBD1

DNA: TGCGCCAGCAGCTTGACGTGGGACAGGGGCAATGAGCAGTTCTTC
CDR3: CASSLTWDRGNEQFF
size: -
V: TRBV5-1
J: TRBJ2-1
D: TRBD1

DNA: TGTGCCAGCAGTGACCCTAGGCCGAGCTCTGGAAACACCATATATTTT
CDR3: CASSDPRPSSGNTIYF
size: -
V: TRBV2
J: TRBJ1-3
D: -

DNA: TGTGCCAGCAGCCGAACGGACTACTTGCAAGAGACCCAGTACTTC
CDR3: CASSRTDYLQETQYF
size: -
V: TRBV14
J: TRBJ2-5
D: -

DNA: TGTGCCAGCTCACCAAGCGTTAGCAATCAGCCCCAGCATTTT
CDR3: CASSPSVSNQPQHF
size: few
V: TRBV18
J: TRBJ1-5
D: -

DNA: TGTGCCAGCAGCCGTAGCGGGGGCTACTCCTACAATGAGCAGTTCTTC
CDR3: CASSRSGGYSYNEQFF
size: once
V: TRBV6-6
J: TRBJ2-1
D: TRBD2

DNA: TGTGCCAGTGGGGGACAGGGAAGTACGGGCTACACCTTC
CDR3: CASGGQGSTGYTF
size: -
V: TRBV7-8
J: TRBJ1-2
D: TRBD1

DNA: TGTGCCAGCTCACCATTAGATGCCCCAGAGACCCAGTACTTC
CDR3: CASSPLDAPETQYF
size: -
V: TRBV18
J: TRBJ2-5
D: -

DNA: TGTGCCAGCAGGAATAGGGACACGGCGGATGAAAAACTGTTTTTT
CDR3: CASRNRDTADEKLFF
size: few
V: TRBV5-4
J: TRBJ1-4
D: -

DNA: TGCAGCGTCCGAGCCCTAGCGGACACAGATACGCAGTATTTT
CDR3: CSVRALADTDTQYF
size: few
V: TRBV29-1
J: TRBJ2-3
D: TRBD2

DNA: TGTGCCACCAGCAGAGCCGGACTAGCCACCTACGAGCAGTACTTC
CDR3: CATSRAGLATYEQYF
size: -
V: TRBV15
J: TRBJ2-7
D: TRBD2